This TCR beta chain was observed in a study of graft-versus-host responses after intestinal transplantation. In the study overall: Recipients had transplants, and these were multivisceral, liver-intestinal, or isolated intestinal. Every transplant recipient was induced with anti-thymocyte globulin, then maintained on tacrolimus and steroids for about 3 years.

Assay: immunoSEQ multiplex PCR; the TCRdb copy retains only in-frame clones and omits some. Of roughly 110,000 clones listed, about 91% are singletons. This CDR3 contains 13 residues. V dropped 1 base and J dropped 6 bases, with 7 bases sitting between them. CDR1 is SGHTA and CDR2 is FQGNSA in the germline V gene. Findings and caveats of the study: Some patients had graft-donor T cell macrochimerism, and their allografts showed high graft-versus-host to host-versus-graft clonal ratios. Researchers found peak circulating GvH clone levels linked to early post-transplant HvG declines.

In the case of this clone: What it binds is not known.

The sequenced sample was unstimulated CD4+ T cells sorted from spleen or lymph node cells, obtained before transplant. The chain is built from TRBV7-2 and TRBJ1-5; unclear D gene. The sequence came from a human donor who was the organ donor for an intestinal transplant. The DNA of the CDR3 is TGTGCCAGCAGCTTAGATTGGAGTCAGCCCCAGCATTTT. This encodes CASSLDWSQPQHF.